Listed below are T cell receptor beta chains from one sample, sequenced in a study of cytomegalovirus exposure and HLA in healthy donors. The repertoire was sequenced with immunoSEQ multiplex PCR; TCRdb's copy has only in-frame clones and lacks some. The table for this sample gives about 100,000 clones. Sequencing used PBMCs. The receptor source for this set is a man between 45 and 60 years old in good health and CMV-seronegative. CDR3s include the opening cysteine and the closing phenylalanine or tryptophan. A D gene is named only where the DNA matches it firmly.

CDR3 protein | CDR3 DNA | J gene | D gene | V gene
CASSSGTTAYNEQFF | TGTGCCAGCAGCTCCGGGACTACCGCCTACAATGAGCAGTTCTTC | TRBJ2-1 | TRBD2 | TRBV27
CASIQGSHNSPLHF | TGTGCCAGCATTCAGGGATCCCATAATTCACCCCTCCACTTT | TRBJ1-6 | NA | TRBV6-6
CASSRRTQNTEAFF | TGTGCCAGCAGCCGACGGACTCAAAACACTGAAGCTTTCTTT | TRBJ1-1 | NA | TRBV7-9
CASSYSGQGGDSPLHF | TGTGCCAGCAGTTACTCAGGACAGGGGGGAGATTCACCCCTCCACTTT | TRBJ1-6 | TRBD1 | TRBV6-5
CASSEWGRGPSYEQYF | TGCGCCAGCAGTGAGTGGGGGCGGGGGCCCTCCTACGAGCAGTACTTC | TRBJ2-7 | NA | TRBV10-2
CASSQGNGQGTWAF | TGCGCCAGCAGCCAAGGCAACGGACAGGGAACTTGGGCGTTC | TRBJ1-2 | TRBD1 | TRBV4-1
CSASSRETQYF | TGCAGTGCTAGCTCGCGGGAGACCCAGTACTTC | TRBJ2-5 | NA | TRBV20-1
CASSLQYEQYF | TGTGCCAGCAGCTTGCAGTACGAGCAGTACTTC | TRBJ2-7 | NA | TRBV5-6
CASSLRQGAPSEAFF | TGTGCCAGCAGCCTACGACAGGGAGCCCCTTCTGAAGCTTTCTTT | TRBJ1-1 | TRBD1 | TRBV5-4
CASSRAGERSLTYTF | TGTGCCAGCAGCCGTGCGGGGGAAAGGTCACTTACCTACACCTTC | TRBJ1-2 | NA | TRBV5-5
CASSLDRNEQYF | TGTGCCAGCAGTTTAGACAGGAACGAGCAGTACTTC | TRBJ2-7 | NA | TRBV7-9
CASSSSGGQETQYF | TGTGCCAGCAGTTCTAGCGGGGGCCAAGAGACCCAGTACTTC | TRBJ2-5 | TRBD2 | TRBV2
CASSVRGLMDSEQYF | TGTGCCAGCAGTGTAAGGGGGCTCATGGATAGCGAGCAGTACTTC | TRBJ2-7 | TRBD1 | TRBV6-1
CASSLARAPEAFF | TGTGCCAGCAGCTTAGCGCGCGCCCCCGAAGCTTTCTTT | TRBJ1-1 | NA | TRBV7-9
CASSQWGGYEKLFF | TGCGCCAGCAGCCAATGGGGAGGCTATGAAAAACTGTTTTTT | TRBJ1-4 | NA | TRBV4-3
CSGIQGRAEAFF | TGCAGCGGTATACAGGGTCGCGCTGAAGCTTTCTTT | TRBJ1-1 | NA | TRBV29-1
CASSLAFGQGGSDEQYF | TGTGCCAGCAGCTTGGCCTTTGGGCAGGGAGGGTCCGACGAGCAGTACTTC | TRBJ2-7 | TRBD2 | TRBV5-4
CASSSGQTYEQYF | TGTGCCAGCAGCTCGGGACAGACCTACGAGCAGTACTTC | TRBJ2-7 | TRBD1 | TRBV7-9
CASSFQGPNSPLHF | TGCGCCAGCAGCTTCCAGGGCCCGAATTCACCCCTCCACTTT | TRBJ1-6 | NA | TRBV5-1
CASSRGLGDTQYF | TGTGCCAGCAGCCGGGGTTTAGGAGATACGCAGTATTTT | TRBJ2-3 | NA | TRBV9
CASSVGTGVNNEQFF | TGTGCCAGCAGCGTGGGGACAGGGGTCAACAATGAGCAGTTCTTC | TRBJ2-1 | TRBD1 | TRBV9
CAWRLPGQGSYEQYF | TGTGCCTGGAGACTCCCGGGACAGGGGTCCTACGAGCAGTACTTC | TRBJ2-7 | TRBD1 | TRBV30
CASSIAREETQYF | TGTGCCAGTAGTATCGCTCGGGAAGAGACCCAGTACTTC | TRBJ2-5 | NA | TRBV19
CASQPGQEFSDTQYF | TGTGCCAGCCAACCGGGACAGGAGTTTTCAGATACGCAGTATTTT | TRBJ2-3 | TRBD1 | TRBV19
CASSLEPAGAYNEQFF | TGCGCCAGCAGCTTGGAACCAGCGGGCGCATACAATGAGCAGTTCTTC | TRBJ2-1 | NA | TRBV5-1
CASSYDGRGYGNTIYF | TGTGCCAGCAGTTACGACGGCAGGGGATATGGAAACACCATATATTTT | TRBJ1-3 | NA | TRBV6-5
CASRRQGEAFF | TGTGCCAGCCGTAGACAGGGTGAAGCTTTCTTT | TRBJ1-1 | TRBD1 | TRBV7-9
CASSQDEWATETQYF | TGTGCCAGCAGCCAAGATGAGTGGGCAACGGAGACCCAGTACTTC | TRBJ2-5 | NA | TRBV4-2
CASSPLAGAKTQYF | TGTGCCAGCAGCCCCTTAGCGGGAGCGAAGACCCAGTACTTC | TRBJ2-5 | TRBD2 | TRBV11-3
CSVDLSSDRVGTEAFF | TGCAGCGTTGACCTTAGTTCGGACAGGGTCGGCACTGAAGCTTTCTTT | TRBJ1-1 | TRBD1 | TRBV29-1
CASSIRGYNQPQHF | TGTGCCAGTAGTATCCGAGGTTACAATCAGCCCCAGCATTTT | TRBJ1-5 | NA | TRBV19
CASSYRPGGGYEQYF | TGTGCCAGCAGTTACCGCCCCGGGGGGGGATACGAGCAGTACTTC | TRBJ2-7 | TRBD2 | TRBV6-5